The 7 T cell receptor beta chains given below trace back to one sample, sequenced in a study of control samples from healthy donors and cancer patients (dated by TCRdb to 2019 to 2021). Library method: the immunoSEQ multiplex PCR assay. As stored in TCRdb, this immuneACCESS dataset retains in-frame rearrangements with V and J assigned. A fraction of the clones does not appear; measured against another copy, unresolved V genes explain less than half of the discrepancy, and the remainder lacks a known reason. For this sample the table gives about 120,000 clones, of which approximately 90% were detected only once. The ten most abundant clones make up 3.4% of the sample. Sequencing was carried out using blood. These receptors were collected from a man aged 35 to 55 in good health.

The chain recombines TRBV12-3 or TRBV12-4 with TRBJ1-2; 12 bases are a match to TRBD1. The V segment lost 6 bases and the J segment 8 bases; nucleotides outside the gene matches: 4. The CDR3 consists of 13 residues. The CDR3 loop reads CASRGTGGRGYTF. CDR3 DNA sequence: TGTGCCAGCAGGGGGACAGGGGGCAGGGGCTACACCTTC.

The chain recombines TRBV7-9 with TRBJ2-3; no reliable D call. The CDR3 runs 15 residues. Per the germline V gene, CDR1 is SEHNR and CDR2 is FQNEAQ (reference sequence). V was shortened by 5 bases and J by 3 bases, with 15 bases between the two germline ends. CDR3 nucleotides: TGTGCCAGCAGCGAGCAGGTTTCTGGTACAGATACGCAGTATTTT. The encoded protein is CASSEQVSGTDTQYF.

The chain has TRBV5-8 and TRBJ1-1, with D possibly being TRBD1 (6 bases). CDR1 and CDR2 from the germline V gene are SGHTS and YDEGEE. The CDR3 covers 15 residues. V lost 6 bases and J lost 3, with 18 bases in between. CDR3 in amino acids: CASTPQQGPDTEAFF. CDR3 sequence (DNA): TGTGCCAGCACTCCACAACAGGGTCCCGACACTGAAGCTTTCTTT.

The CDR3 bases are TGTGCCAGCCCACGACGCTCGGGGAGGGCCACTGAAGCTTTCTTT. Translating it yields CASPRRSGRATEAFF. The genes are TRBV6-5 and TRBJ1-1; D unresolved. Germline CDR1 is MNHEY and CDR2 is SVGAGI. The CDR3 length is 15 residues. V gave up 8 bases and J gave up 4 bases, with 20 bases separating them.

The chain couples TRBV7-9 to TRBJ1-1; D is undetermined. The CDR3 extends over 12 amino acids. Germline assignment: CDR1 SEHNR and CDR2 FQNEAQ (reference sequence). The V end lost 5 bases, the J end lost 4 bases, and 8 bases lay between the germline ends. CDR3: CASSPPVTEAFF. CDR3 sequence (DNA): TGTGCCAGCAGCCCCCCGGTCACTGAAGCTTTCTTT.

The CDR3 DNA reads as TGTGCCAGCAGGACGGCGGGTCAGGGCCACGAGCAGTACTTC. Translation gives CASRTAGQGHEQYF. This chain links TRBV25-1 with TRBJ2-7; D might be TRBD1 or TRBD2, each matching 5 bases. Trimming took off 6 bases at V and 5 bases at J, with 17 bases between the two ends. The CDR3 totals 14 residues. The germline V gene has CDR1 MGHDK and CDR2 SYGVNS.

This clone was detected only a few times. The chain uses TRBV10-2 and TRBJ2-1; 9 bases map to TRBD2. The CDR3 length is 14 residues. Trimming removed 7 bases from V and 9 bases from J; junction bases left unmatched: 10. The germline CDR1 and CDR2 sequences are WSHSY and SAAADI. CDR3 residues: CASTVERGVGEQFF. CDR3 coding DNA: TGCGCCAGCACTGTGGAGCGGGGGGTGGGTGAGCAGTTCTTC.